This T cell receptor (beta chain) was retrieved from a study of identical twins. This clonotype showed up just a few times. TCRdb reprocessed the 5' RACE reads with MiXCR, giving one entry per CDR3 protein. The data show hundreds of thousands of distinct CDR3 sequences, 18% seen once. Germline loops: CDR1 MNHEY, CDR2 SVGAGI. The V segment lost 0 bases and the J segment 2 bases; nucleotides outside the gene matches: 3. The CDR3 runs 16 residues. This sample also appeared in a second study, on T cells expressing NK-cell markers.

The sequenced material came from PBMCs. The receptor comes from a woman aged 18-30 years in good health. The rearrangement links TRBV6-5 to TRBJ2-7, with TRBD2 matching 11 bases. The CDR3 DNA sequence: TGTGCCAGCAGTTACTCGGGGACTAGCGGAGCCTACGAGCAGTACTTC. This gives the protein CASSYSGTSGAYEQYF.